This T cell receptor beta chain emerged from a study of response to subunit inactivated influenza vaccine. This clonotype appeared a few times. What it binds is unknown. The study's findings and limits: Authors proposed each seasonal influenza vaccination draws in few new T cells.

Each CDR3 protein is one row after TCRdb ran MiXCR on the RT-PCR reads. The table includes under 500,000 distinct CDR3 sequences, approximately 11% detected once. V dropped 3 bases and J dropped 4; count of bases not matched to a gene: 1. Germline CDR1 MNHEY, CDR2 SMNVEV (reference sequence). The length of the CDR3 is 15 residues. The specimen was PBMCs from blood, collected roughly 46 days after vaccination. The rearrangement uses TRBV27 and TRBJ2-2; TRBD1 matches 11 bases. The receptor comes from a man aged 45-60 years who received an inactivated influenza vaccine. The CDR3 region is CASSFGQGATGELFF. CDR3 sequence (DNA): TGTGCCAGCAGTTTTGGACAGGGGGCCACCGGGGAGCTGTTTTTT.